This T cell receptor beta chain was identified during a study of long-term antiretroviral therapy in people with HIV. The CDR3 sequence is 17 residues long. V lost 2 bases and J 3 bases, leaving 14 bases between the germline ends. Germline CDR1 and CDR2: KGHSH and LQKENI. Version v3.0 of the immunoSEQ assay was performed at survey level. The method was immunoSEQ multiplex PCR; TCRdb's version includes in-frame clones alone and lacks a portion of them. The repertoire has approximately 8,900 clones, around 77% of them found once; the top ten carry roughly 14%. Comment on this clone: What it binds is unknown.

Regarding the study as a whole: Repertoires from HIV showed CDR3 length ranges narrower than those of controls.

This chain uses TRBV18 with TRBJ1-6, with D unclear. The sequence was obtained from a young man with HIV. The sequencing here drew on unsorted PBMCs, taken 0.4 years before starting antiretroviral therapy. In DNA, the CDR3 is TGTGCCAGCTCACCAAAAATGAGGCTTTACTATAATTCACCCCTCCACTTT. Translated, it gives CASSPKMRLYYNSPLHF.